The 17 T cell receptor beta chains reported below all come from one sample, sequenced in a study of blood T cells in healthy people across ages. A sample-barcoded 5' primer and a J-beta primer mix were used in a second PCR of about 7 to 12 cycles. TCRdb ran MiXCR on the 5' RACE reads and lists one entry per CDR3 protein. The sample lists some 1.4 million distinct CDR3 sequences, around two fifths occurring once. The sample comprised blood. The receptors here all came from a woman in her late teens or twenties in good health.

This clonotype has a handful of counts. This chain joins TRBV6-1 and TRBJ2-6, with no clear D. The V and J ends lost 0 bases and 0 bases respectively, with 6 bases between them. The CDR3 consists of 16 residues. The germline CDR1 and CDR2 sequences are MNHNS and SASEGT. CDR3 sequence reads: CASSEAPSSGANVLTF. In DNA, the CDR3 is TGTGCCAGCAGTGAAGCTCCGAGCTCTGGGGCCAACGTCCTGACTTTC.

Worth noting for this clonotype: One end of the junction is discordant with germline, which a read error may explain. This sequence joins TRBV5-1 and TRBJ1-1, with a tentative D call TRBD1 (5 bases). Per germline, CDR1 SGHRS and CDR2 YFSETQ. This CDR3 has 15 residues. CDR3: CASSLAGGMNTEAFF. The CDR3 DNA is TGTGCCAGCAGCCTCGCCGGGGGGATGAACACTGAAGCTTTCTTT.

The chain joins TRBV27 to TRBJ2-1; 13 bases align to TRBD2. This CDR3 is 18 amino acids long. V shed 5 bases and J 3 bases; nucleotides not matched to a gene: 10. Germline CDR1 MNHEY, CDR2 SMNVEV (reference sequence). DNA for the CDR3: TGTGCCAGCAGTGGAGAGCACGGGACTAGCGGGAACTACAATGAGCAGTTCTTC. Residues: CASSGEHGTSGNYNEQFF.

This clonotype occurred a few times. CDR3 region: CSARGAALDTQYF. The CDR3 DNA is TGCAGTGCTAGAGGGGCTGCCTTAGATACGCAGTATTTT. The V call is TRBV20-1, the J call TRBJ2-3; D gene unclear. The CDR3 is 13 amino acids. Germline V gives CDR1 DFQATT, CDR2 SNEGSKA (reference sequence). Trimming took off 1 base at V and 5 bases at J, with 10 bases between the two ends.

The V and J genes are TRBV20-1 and TRBJ1-1, with 8 positions matching TRBD1. The germline V gene encodes CDR1 DFQATT and CDR2 SNEGSKA (reference sequence). V lost 3 bases and J lost 5; bases outside the gene matches: 8. The CDR3 has 14 residues. The CDR3 sequence: CSASTPGGRTEAFF. CDR3 DNA: TGCAGTGCTAGTACCCCAGGGGGCAGGACTGAAGCTTTCTTT.

V gene TRBV30 combines with J gene TRBJ1-6, with a possible D match to TRBD1 (6 bases). Per the germline V gene, CDR1 is GTSNPN and CDR2 is SVGIG (reference sequence). V lost 3 bases and J lost 5, with 11 bases in between. The CDR3 totals 14 residues. The DNA of the CDR3 is TGTGCCTGGAGCTCAGGGGCCCATAATTCACCCCTCCACTTT. Amino acids: CAWSSGAHNSPLHF.

The V gene is TRBV20-1, the J gene TRBJ2-1; D may be TRBD1 or TRBD2 (7 bases each). The J call is uncertain, as TRBJ2-7 better fits the DNA end. Germline V CDR1 and CDR2: DFQATT, SNEGSKA (reference sequence). The CDR3 is made up of 15 amino acids. The CDR3 bases are TGCAGTGCTACCTTCGCTACAGGGGACTACAATGAGCAGTACTTC. Encoded protein: CSATFATGDYNEQYF.

This clonotype was seen a single time. The V gene is TRBV28, the J gene TRBJ2-4; 9 bases align to TRBD1. Judging by the DNA end, TRBJ2-7 fits better; the J call may be wrong. The CDR3 is 14 amino acids. Germline lookup yields CDR1 MDHEN and CDR2 SYDVKM. The CDR3 spells CATLRDRVFNEQYF. DNA of the CDR3: TGTGCCACCCTACGGGACAGGGTATTCAACGAGCAGTACTTC.

The chain employs TRBV24-1 and TRBJ1-1; 7 bases line up with TRBD1. The V gene end was trimmed by 5 bases and the J gene end by 1 base; junction bases not matched to a gene: 3. Germline V lookup: CDR1 KGHDR, CDR2 SFDVKD. The CDR3 covers 14 residues. As DNA, the CDR3 is TGTGCCACCAGTGGGGGACAGACGAACACTGAAGCTTTCTTT. Residues: CATSGGQTNTEAFF.

As for this clonotype: The junction does not match germline at one end; this may be a read error. The chain joins TRBV7-9 to TRBJ1-6, with a tentative D call TRBD1 (6 bases). The CDR3 contains 16 residues. Per the germline V gene, CDR1 is SEHNR and CDR2 is FQNEAQ (reference sequence). The DNA of the CDR3 is TGTGCCAGTAGCTTAGCGGGGGCCAGAGATAATTCACCCCTCCACTTT. It is translated as CASSLAGARDNSPLHF.

The CDR3 sequence is CASRGTSGRETQYF. In nucleotides, the CDR3 is TGTGCCAGCAGGGGGACTAGCGGGAGAGAGACCCAGTACTTC. The chain couples TRBV27 to TRBJ2-5; TRBD2 aligns across 14 bases. V gave up 6 bases and J gave up 4 bases; unmatched junction bases: 1. The CDR3 extends over 14 amino acids. Germline CDR1 MNHEY, CDR2 SMNVEV (reference sequence).

The rearrangement uses TRBV11-1 and TRBJ2-5; the D is unclear. Per germline, CDR1 SGHAT and CDR2 FQDESV (reference sequence). Trimming pared 7 bases from V and 2 bases from J, leaving 11 bases between. This CDR3 is built from 13 residues. The CDR3 sequence is CASNWAGQETQYF. CDR3 nucleotides: TGTGCCAGCAACTGGGCTGGGCAAGAGACCCAGTACTTC.

This clonotype occurred a few times. The chain joins TRBV5-6 to TRBJ2-5; D perhaps matches TRBD2 (5 bases). The end of the DNA fits TRBJ2-7 better, so the J call may be wrong. This CDR3 spans 14 amino acids. Germline V CDR1 and CDR2: SGHDT, YYEEEE. CDR3: CASSEDWARDEQYF. In DNA form, the CDR3 reads TGTGCCAGCAGCGAGGACTGGGCTCGAGACGAGCAGTACTTC.

In this sample, this clonotype turned up many times. This chain joins TRBV9 and TRBJ2-7, with 7 bases lining up with TRBD2. With 4 bases clipped from V and 1 base from J, the junction kept 8 bases outside the gene matches. Germline CDR1 is SGDLS and CDR2 is YYNGEE. CDR3 length: 15 residues. CDR3 sequence (DNA): TGTGCCAGCAGCCGTTTTCTAGCGGATTCCTACGAGCAGTACTTC. Its protein product is CASSRFLADSYEQYF.

This rearrangement joins TRBV7-9 to TRBJ1-1; weak D call: TRBD1 (5 bases). This CDR3 is 17 amino acids long. Germline lookup yields CDR1 SEHNR and CDR2 FQNEAQ (reference sequence). Trimming removed 4 bases at V and 1 base at J, with 19 bases between. Here the CDR3 DNA reads TGTGCCAGCAGCTCCTCACCTCCTGACAGTGGGAACACTGAAGCTTTCTTT. It specifies CASSSSPPDSGNTEAFF.

This clonotype was counted only a few times. The V and J genes are TRBV20-1 and TRBJ1-1; D remains unclear. Trimming shortened V by 2 bases and J by 2 bases, and 6 bases separated the two germline ends. The CDR3 covers 12 residues. CDR1 is DFQATT, CDR2 SNEGSKA, per germline (reference sequence). CDR3 nucleotides: TGCAGTGCTAGAATGGTAAACACTGAAGCTTTCTTT. Translating gives CSARMVNTEAFF.

The genes are TRBV28 and TRBJ2-1, with no clear D. The J call is uncertain, as TRBJ2-7 better fits the DNA end. This CDR3 has 13 amino acids. The germline gives CDR1 MDHEN, CDR2 SYDVKM. CDR3 in amino acids: CASRPTFYNEQYF. Written as DNA, the CDR3 is TGTGCCAGCAGGCCTACATTCTACAATGAGCAGTACTTC.